This T cell receptor beta chain is drawn from a study of control samples from healthy donors and cancer patients. V dropped 3 bases and J dropped 10; count of bases not matched to a gene: 5. Germline CDR1 is KGHSH and CDR2 is LQKENI. The CDR3 sequence is 13 residues long. Assay: immunoSEQ multiplex PCR; the TCRdb copy retains only in-frame clones and omits some. Seen here are 150,000 to 200,000 clones, roughly 92% observed once, and the top ten hold about 1.4%. The rearrangement links TRBV18 to TRBJ1-1; 10 bases are a match to TRBD1. The sample was blood. This clonotype was obtained from a man aged 25-45 years in good health. The CDR3: CASSPGQGFAAFF. CDR3 coding DNA: TGTGCCAGCTCACCGGGACAGGGGTTTGCAGCTTTCTTT.